These 30 T cell receptor beta chains share one sample of origin, sequenced in a study of cytomegalovirus exposure and HLA in healthy donors. Primers: 60 Vbeta forward and 13 Jbeta reverse. TCRdb's copy holds only in-frame clones and misses some; the assay was immunoSEQ multiplex PCR. The data contain some 140,000 clones, 75% to 85% of them singletons. The sequenced material came from PBMCs. These receptors all come from a man younger than 45 in good health and CMV-seropositive.

The J gene is TRBJ1-1, the V gene TRBV21-1; the table's D call TRBD1 went unverified against the DNA. TRBV21-1 is a pseudogene locus. The CDR3 consists of 18 residues. The CDR3 DNA is TGTGCCAGCAGCAAAGGGCGGGCCAGGGGGCCCGTGAACACTGAAGCTTTCTTT. This encodes CASSKGRARGPVNTEAFF.

The chain couples TRBV30 to TRBJ2-1; 7 bases agree with TRBD2. The CDR3 is 12 amino acids. Germline V gene data show CDR1 as GTSNPN and CDR2 as SVGIG (reference sequence). Trimming removed 0 bases from V and 10 bases from J; junction bases left unmatched: 3. The CDR3, as DNA: TGTGCCTGGAGTGTCGGGAGGTACGAGCAGTTCTTC. As protein: CAWSVGRYEQFF.

The genes are TRBV7-8 and TRBJ2-3; 11 bases are a match to TRBD2. The CDR3 has 16 residues. V was pared by 5 bases and J by 5 bases, with 9 bases of the junction left unmatched. Germline CDR1 and CDR2: SGHVS and FQNEAQ. The CDR3 region has the DNA TGTGCCAGCAGCCCTTTAGCGGGGGGGCCGGTAGATACGCAGTATTTT. It yields the protein CASSPLAGGPVDTQYF.

The chain is built from TRBV6-5 and TRBJ2-7; D unresolved. CDR3 size: 15 residues. Germline loops: CDR1 MNHEY, CDR2 SVGAGI. The V gene lost 6 bases and the J gene lost 2 bases, with 17 bases spanning the gap. This chain's CDR3 is CASRPRFGLAYEQYF. In nucleotides, the CDR3 is TGTGCCAGCAGGCCCCGTTTCGGTCTAGCCTACGAGCAGTACTTC.

Worth noting for this clone: Sequence at one end of the junction differs from germline and may be a read error. V and J are TRBV6-1 and TRBJ2-1; the match to TRBD2 covers 12 bases. The CDR3 is 15 amino acids. Germline CDR1 and CDR2: MNHNS and SASEGT. Written as DNA, the CDR3 is TGTGCCAGCAGTGATACTAGCGGGGGGCCAGTAAACGTGCTCTTC. It encodes CASSDTSGGPVNVLF.

This chain links TRBV19 with TRBJ1-4; 7 bases align to TRBD1. With 10 bases clipped from V and 6 bases from J, the junction kept 8 bases outside the gene matches. The CDR3 sequence is 13 residues long. From germline, CDR1 is LNHDA and CDR2 SQIVND (reference sequence). The CDR3 DNA reads TGTGCCACCACCAGACAGGGTGATGAAAAACTGTTTTTT. Translation: CATTRQGDEKLFF.

This chain links TRBV7-4 with TRBJ1-3, with D tentatively TRBD1 (5 bases). V was clipped by 2 bases and J by 0 bases, with 20 bases between them. CDR3 length equals 19 residues. Germline CDR1 SGHVT, CDR2 SQSDAQ. CDR3 region: CASSLFQGPTRSSGNTIYF. The CDR3 nucleotides read TGTGCCAGCAGCTTATTTCAGGGTCCAACCCGTAGCTCTGGAAACACCATATATTTT.

This CDR3 is CASSQDVPVARASGNTIYF. The CDR3 nucleotides are TGCGCCAGCAGCCAAGATGTTCCCGTCGCCAGGGCCTCTGGAAACACCATATATTTT. This chain joins TRBV4-3 and TRBJ1-3; weak D call: TRBD1 (5 bases). Germline CDR1 reads LGHNA; CDR2 reads YSLEER. Trimming shortened V by 0 bases and J by 0 bases, and 18 bases separated the two germline ends. The CDR3 consists of 19 residues.

The V and J genes are TRBV13 and TRBJ2-7, with D perhaps TRBD2 (7 bases). Per the germline V gene, CDR1 is PRHDT and CDR2 is FYEKMQ (reference sequence). V gave up 5 bases and J gave up 6 bases, with 29 bases separating them. The CDR3 spans 18 residues. The CDR3 DNA is TGTGCCAGCAGCAAGGGGGACTACCCTCTCTCCCCCGCTCGCGAGCAGTACTTC. Its translation: CASSKGDYPLSPAREQYF.

The chain combines TRBV27 with TRBJ2-1; 12 bases match TRBD2. The CDR3 runs to 17 residues. Germline trimming cut 5 bases from V and 4 bases from J; bases unmatched to any gene: 9. Germline CDR1 reads MNHEY; CDR2 reads SMNVEV (reference sequence). CDR3 amino acids: CASSPSGLAGTYNEQFF. The CDR3 coding sequence is TGTGCCAGCAGTCCCTCGGGACTAGCGGGTACTTACAATGAGCAGTTCTTC.

The rearrangement joins TRBV30 to TRBJ2-2; 9 bases align to TRBD2. Germline CDR1 reads GTSNPN; CDR2 reads SVGIG (reference sequence). The CDR3 spans 19 residues. Trimming cost V 0 bases and J 4 bases; bases outside gene matches: 15. CDR3 region: CAWSVGGPLAGEGTGELFF. In DNA, the CDR3 is TGTGCCTGGAGTGTAGGGGGGCCCTTAGCGGGAGAGGGCACCGGGGAGCTGTTTTTT.

DNA of the CDR3: TGTGCCTGGAGTGTGACCAGGGACCAAGAGACCCAGTACTTC. Translating it yields CAWSVTRDQETQYF. This chain joins TRBV30 and TRBJ2-5; D possibly corresponds to TRBD1 (5 bases). Trimming removed 0 bases at V and 0 bases at J, with 8 bases between. The CDR3 contains 14 residues. CDR1 is GTSNPN, CDR2 SVGIG, per germline (reference sequence).

The chain carries TRBV9 and TRBJ2-2, with 9 positions matching TRBD2. The germline gives CDR1 SGDLS, CDR2 YYNGEE. The CDR3 length is 16 residues. V lost 4 bases and J lost 7; bases outside the gene matches: 11. CDR3: CASSFQAFSGSGELFF. CDR3 coding DNA: TGTGCCAGCAGCTTTCAGGCCTTTAGCGGGAGCGGGGAGCTGTTTTTT.

The chain couples TRBV29-1 to TRBJ2-5; D unresolved. The germline gives CDR1 SQVTM, CDR2 ANQGSEA. Between the trimmed V and J ends, which lost 7 bases and 5 bases, there was a span of 14 bases. This CDR3 has 12 amino acids. The CDR3 region has the DNA TGCAGCGAAGCTACGCCCCGGGAGACCCAGTACTTC. This codes for CSEATPRETQYF.

The table lists this clone with a few counts. At one end the junction does not follow the germline gene, possibly because of a read error. The chain uses TRBV7-9 and TRBJ1-3, with D maybe TRBD1 (5 bases). Germline V gene sequence: CDR1 SEHNR, CDR2 FQNEAQ (reference sequence). The CDR3 has 19 residues. CDR3 DNA: TGTTCCAGCAGCCACAGCGGGACGGAGCTATATCTCTCTGGAAACACCATATATTTT. Translation gives CSSSHSGTELYLSGNTIYF.

The CDR3 DNA reads TGTGCCAGTAGTGTCCGGGACAGCGATTATCAGCCCCAGCATTTT. Its protein product is CASSVRDSDYQPQHF. The rearrangement links TRBV19 to TRBJ1-5; 7 positions match TRBD1. Germline trimming cut 5 bases from V and 5 bases from J; bases unmatched to any gene: 9. The length of the CDR3 is 15 residues. The germline V gene has CDR1 LNHDA and CDR2 SQIVND (reference sequence).

Note on this clone: Other DNA variants within this sample encode the same CDR3. The rearrangement links TRBV9 to TRBJ2-7; 7 nucleotides agree with TRBD2. Trimming cost V 0 bases and J 0 bases; bases outside gene matches: 3. Germline CDR1 is SGDLS and CDR2 is YYNGEE. The CDR3 runs to 15 residues. CDR3 loop: CASSVGGGGSYEQYF. CDR3 sequence (DNA): TGTGCCAGCAGCGTAGGTGGGGGGGGCTCCTACGAGCAGTACTTC.

This chain links TRBV7-2 with TRBJ1-1; 7 bases are shared with TRBD1. With V trimmed by 7 bases and J by 2 bases, 4 bases remained unmatched. The CDR3 is made up of 13 amino acids. From germline, CDR1 is SGHTA and CDR2 FQGNSA. This CDR3 is CASIGQENTEAFF. In nucleotides, the CDR3 is TGTGCCAGCATTGGACAGGAAAACACTGAAGCTTTCTTT. Variable domain in full (rest from reference TRBV7-2 and TRBJ1-1): GAGVSQSPSNKVTEKGKDVELRCDPISGHTALYWYRQSLGQGLEFLIYFQGNSAPDKSGLPSDRFSAERTGGSVSTLTIQRTQQEDSAVYLCASIGQENTEAFFGQGTRLTVV.

This clone was seen only a few times. The chain uses TRBV13 and TRBJ2-7; 9 nucleotides line up with TRBD1. Trimming removed 5 bases from V and 3 bases from J; junction bases left unmatched: 17. The CDR3 spans 18 residues. CDR1 PRHDT and CDR2 FYEKMQ come from the germline V gene (reference sequence). Here the CDR3 reads CASSEGGSSGQGFYEQYF. CDR3 bases: TGTGCCAGCAGCGAAGGAGGAAGTTCGGGACAGGGATTCTACGAGCAGTACTTC.

J is TRBJ1-5 and V is TRBV7-9; the D gene is possibly TRBD1 (6 bases). The V and J ends lost 3 bases and 0 bases respectively, with 12 bases between them. CDR1 is SEHNR and CDR2 is FQNEAQ in the germline V gene (reference sequence). The CDR3 length is 16 residues. The CDR3 protein is CASSLDSLYSNQPQHF. The CDR3 coding sequence is TGTGCCAGCAGCTTGGACAGTTTATATAGCAATCAGCCCCAGCATTTT.

The CDR3 here is CASNRDSNSPLHF. DNA of the CDR3: TGTGCCAGCAATCGGGACAGTAATTCACCCCTCCACTTT. The V and J genes are TRBV2 and TRBJ1-6; the match to TRBD1 covers 7 bases. Trimming took 7 bases from V and 6 from J; bases not matched to a gene: 3. CDR3 length: 13 amino acids. The germline V gene has CDR1 SNHLY and CDR2 FYNNEI. The entire variable domain, with the rest obtained from reference TRBV2 and TRBJ1-6, is as follows: EPEVTQTPSHQVTQMGQEVILRCVPISNHLYFYWYRQILGQKVEFLVSFYNNEISEKSEIFDDQFSVERPDGSNFTLKIRSTKLEDSAMYFCASNRDSNSPLHFGNGTRLTVT.

The V and J genes are TRBV12-5 and TRBJ1-5; the D gene is possibly TRBD1 (5 bases). There are 15 residues in the CDR3. The V end was cut by 3 bases, the J end by 6 bases, with 15 bases between. Germline-derived CDR1 and CDR2 are LGHNT and FRNRAP. CDR3: CASGLVEGQGQPQHF. Here the CDR3 DNA reads TGTGCTAGTGGTTTAGTGGAGGGGCAGGGTCAGCCCCAGCATTTT. Based on the CDR3 plus reference TRBV12-5 and TRBJ1-5, the full variable domain is DARVTQTPRHKVTEMGQEVTMRCQPILGHNTVFWYRQTMMQGLELLAYFRNRAPLDDSGMPKDRFSAEMPDATLATLKIQPSEPRDSAVYFCASGLVEGQGQPQHFGDGTRLSIL.

The chain uses TRBV6-1 and TRBJ1-1; D gene uncertain. This CDR3 region has 11 residues. Germline V gives CDR1 MNHNS, CDR2 SASEGT. V dropped 6 bases and J dropped 1 base, with 3 bases sitting between them. The CDR3 region has the DNA TGTGCCAGCAGAGCGAACACTGAAGCTTTCTTT. This sequence encodes CASRANTEAFF.

The genes are TRBV27 and TRBJ2-5; 9 bases line up with TRBD2. Germline V gene lookup returns CDR1 MNHEY and CDR2 SMNVEV (reference sequence). This CDR3 contains 13 residues. With V trimmed by 6 bases and J by 10 bases, 9 bases remained unmatched. The CDR3 nucleotides read TGTGCCAGCAGCTTAGCGGGGGCGGGGATCCAGTACTTC. It codes for CASSLAGAGIQYF.

This clone is a singleton in its sample. This chain joins TRBV6-5 and TRBJ1-1; perhaps TRBD1 as D (5 bases). Per the germline V gene, CDR1 is MNHEY and CDR2 is SVGAGI. Trimming stripped 6 bases from V and 4 bases from J, with 15 bases between. CDR3 size: 14 residues. The CDR3 coding sequence is TGTGCCAGCAGCCGTGGGCGCAGGGCCACTGAAGCTTTCTTT. Its protein is CASSRGRRATEAFF.

This clone was detected only a few times. The V and J genes are TRBV29-1 and TRBJ2-3; 9 nucleotides agree with TRBD2. This CDR3 is 18 amino acids long. Looked up from germline, CDR1 is SQVTM and CDR2 is ANQGSEA. Trimming took 7 bases from V and 1 from J; bases not matched to a gene: 18. This chain's CDR3 is CSGGPLAGPIGGTDTQYF. The DNA of the CDR3 is TGCAGCGGGGGTCCCCTAGCGGGACCCATTGGGGGCACAGATACGCAGTATTTT.

V gene TRBV30 combines with J gene TRBJ2-1, with 8 bases that match TRBD2. V shed 2 bases and J 7 bases; nucleotides not matched to a gene: 4. This CDR3 has 13 amino acids. Germline V gives CDR1 GTSNPN, CDR2 SVGIG (reference sequence). The CDR3 DNA is TGTGCCTGGAGTCACGGACTAGCAAATGAGCAGTTCTTC. As protein: CAWSHGLANEQFF.

This clone was seen a handful of times. The chain links TRBV6-5 to TRBJ1-6, with D possibly matching TRBD1 (5 bases). The germline V and J ends were trimmed by 6 bases and 6 bases, with 12 bases remaining between them. There are 14 residues in the CDR3. From germline, CDR1 is MNHEY and CDR2 SVGAGI. Here the CDR3 reads CASRSFGGNSPLHF. In DNA form, the CDR3 reads TGTGCCAGCAGAAGCTTCGGGGGTAATTCACCCCTCCACTTT.

The chain links TRBV7-2 to TRBJ2-7, with 9 bases identical to TRBD1. Germline CDR1 and CDR2: SGHTA and FQGNSA. J was trimmed by 5 bases and V by 2 bases; bases with no gene match: 4. This CDR3 region has 14 residues. This CDR3 reads CASSLRQGVDEQYF. In nucleotides, the CDR3 is TGTGCCAGCAGCTTACGACAGGGGGTGGACGAGCAGTACTTC.

This chain connects TRBV5-5 to TRBJ1-5, with D possibly being TRBD1 (5 bases). From germline, CDR1 is SGHKS and CDR2 YYEKEE (reference sequence). V was trimmed by 3 bases and J by 4 bases, leaving 11 bases between them. This CDR3 has 14 amino acids. The CDR3 DNA follows: TGTGCCAGCAGCTGGGGCGTGGGGAATCAGCCCCAGCATTTT. Protein: CASSWGVGNQPQHF.